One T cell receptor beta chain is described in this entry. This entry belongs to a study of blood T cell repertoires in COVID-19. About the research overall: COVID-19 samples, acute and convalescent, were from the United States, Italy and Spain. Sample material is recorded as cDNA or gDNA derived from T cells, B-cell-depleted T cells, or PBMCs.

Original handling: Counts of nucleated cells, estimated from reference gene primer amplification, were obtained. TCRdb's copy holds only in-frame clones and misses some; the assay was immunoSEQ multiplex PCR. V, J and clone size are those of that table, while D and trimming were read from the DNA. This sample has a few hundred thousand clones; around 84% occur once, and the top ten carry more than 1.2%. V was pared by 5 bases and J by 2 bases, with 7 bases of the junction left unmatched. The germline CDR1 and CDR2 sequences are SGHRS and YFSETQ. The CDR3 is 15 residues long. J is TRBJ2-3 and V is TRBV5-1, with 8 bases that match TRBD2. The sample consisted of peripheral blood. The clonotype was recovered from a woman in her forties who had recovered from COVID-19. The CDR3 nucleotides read TGCGCCAGCAGGTATAGCGGGGTCATCACAGATACGCAGTATTTT. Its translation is CASRYSGVITDTQYF.